This T cell receptor (beta chain) appears in the sequencing data of a study of tumor-infiltrating lymphocytes in primary liver carcinoma. Out of unsorted whole blood came the blood RNA, and germline DNA was extracted as well. At least ten counts were recorded for this clonotype. Germline CDR1 and CDR2: SQVTM and ANQGSEA. Trimming took off 4 bases at V and 4 bases at J, with 13 bases between the two ends. The CDR3 is 13 amino acids. The input was about 500 ng total RNA; TCR beta cDNA was made from it with a constant-region primer. Sequencing libraries for TCR beta derived from three nested multiplex PCR rounds that used slightly modified ARM-PCR. Both of the initial two PCR rounds ran for 10 cycles and employed TRBV1-TRBV30 forward primers alongside a C-beta reverse primer. TCRdb independently ran MiXCR on the multiplex PCR reads; one entry per CDR3 protein. The sample lists a few hundred thousand distinct CDR3 sequences, 58% occurring once.

Sequences were obtained from peripheral blood. This TCR was sampled from a woman in her 30s with primary liver carcinoma and hepatitis B virus infection. The V gene is TRBV29-1, the J gene TRBJ2-5, with D unresolved. CDR3 DNA: TGCAGCGTTGTGTATTTACCGGGAGAGACCCAGTACTTC. It specifies CSVVYLPGETQYF.